These 17 T cell receptor beta chains originate from one sample sequenced in a study of glioma-infiltrating T cells after dendritic cell vaccination. The repertoire was sequenced with immunoSEQ multiplex PCR; TCRdb's copy has only in-frame clones and lacks some. This repertoire shows over 90,000 clones, 81% found once; its top ten account for approximately 12%. Here the sequenced sample was blood, taken before dendritic cell vaccination. Receptors were obtained from a human donor with glioblastoma.

A few counts support this clone. The V gene is TRBV6-6, the J gene TRBJ1-2; 8 bases map to TRBD1. The CDR3 covers 13 residues. The germline gives CDR1 MNHNY, CDR2 SVGAGI (reference sequence). V shed 2 bases and J 8 bases; nucleotides not matched to a gene: 4. The CDR3 DNA reads TGTGCCAGCAGTTACGCAGGGGGCTACGGCTACACCTTC. Its translation: CASSYAGGYGYTF.

This sequence joins TRBV30 and TRBJ2-5, with 8 bases matching TRBD1. Germline V CDR1 and CDR2: GTSNPN, SVGIG (reference sequence). The CDR3 runs to 16 residues. Unmatched junction bases numbered 12, after V lost 5 bases and J lost 1 base. The CDR3 region has the DNA TGTGCCTGGGGGGGGACAGGACCCTCGGGCCAAGAGACCCAGTACTTC. It translates to CAWGGTGPSGQETQYF.

The V call is TRBV30, the J call TRBJ1-5; 10 bases agree with TRBD1. The V and J ends lost 0 bases and 7 bases, in that order; junction bases with no gene match: 15. The CDR3 is 18 residues long. Germline V gives CDR1 GTSNPN, CDR2 SVGIG (reference sequence). The CDR3 DNA reads as TGTGCCTGGAGTGTATCGTTGCGGGACAGGGGACATTGGCAGCCCCAGCATTTT. Its protein product is CAWSVSLRDRGHWQPQHF.

This clone was detected only a few times. The chain is built from TRBV7-9 and TRBJ1-1, with D maybe TRBD1 (5 bases). V gave up 6 bases and J gave up 1 base, with 12 bases separating them. CDR1 is SEHNR and CDR2 is FQNEAQ in the germline V gene (reference sequence). The CDR3 totals 14 residues. CDR3 sequence (DNA): TGTGCCAGCAGATTGGGGGGATCGAACACTGAAGCTTTCTTT. Encoded protein: CASRLGGSNTEAFF.

This clone was seen a handful of times. This chain connects TRBV7-2 to TRBJ2-1; TRBD2 matches at 8 bases. J gave up 0 bases and V 5 bases, and 12 bases lay outside the gene matches. Germline lookup yields CDR1 SGHTA and CDR2 FQGNSA. The length of the CDR3 is 18 residues. The DNA of the CDR3 is TGTGCCAGCAGCCCACTGACCGAGCGGGGGAGCTCCTACAATGAGCAGTTCTTC. Amino acid sequence: CASSPLTERGSSYNEQFF.

The gene calls are TRBV6-5 and TRBJ1-1; weak D call: TRBD1 (6 bases). Between the trimmed V and J ends, which lost 5 bases and 6 bases, there was a span of 13 bases. The germline V gene encodes CDR1 MNHEY and CDR2 SVGAGI. This CDR3 region has 13 residues. The CDR3 DNA follows: TGTGCCAGCAGTGAAACAGGGTACTCTGAAGCTTTCTTT. This translates into CASSETGYSEAFF.

V and J are TRBV10-1 and TRBJ2-2; 8 bases align to TRBD1. Trimming removed 3 bases from V and 2 bases from J; junction bases left unmatched: 8. The CDR3 is made up of 17 amino acids. Germline V lookup: CDR1 WNHNN, CDR2 SYGVQD (reference sequence). The CDR3 DNA reads as TGCGCCAGCAGTGATGAAGGACAGGGCTCCAACACCGGGGAGCTGTTTTTT. This encodes CASSDEGQGSNTGELFF.

The V and J genes are TRBV6-1 and TRBJ1-1; 7 nucleotides line up with TRBD1. This CDR3 contains 14 residues. The germline V gene has CDR1 MNHNS and CDR2 SASEGT. Trimming at V came to 6 bases and at J to 3 bases, leaving 7 bases not matched to a gene. The CDR3 DNA reads TGTGCCAGCAGGATACAGGGGAGAGACACTGAAGCTTTCTTT. It is translated as CASRIQGRDTEAFF.

The chain links TRBV7-9 to TRBJ2-5; TRBD2 is a possible D gene (5 bases). Trimming pared 5 bases from V and 5 bases from J, leaving 15 bases between. This CDR3 is 14 amino acids long. Germline CDR1 is SEHNR and CDR2 is FQNEAQ (reference sequence). As DNA, the CDR3 is TGTGCCAGCAGCCGGACCCCTAGCCATGAGACCCAGTACTTC. This sequence encodes CASSRTPSHETQYF.

This clone has a handful of counts. The rearrangement uses TRBV4-3 and TRBJ2-1; D gene uncertain. The CDR3 runs 13 residues. V was trimmed by 0 bases and J by 9 bases, leaving 9 bases between them. From germline, CDR1 is LGHNA and CDR2 YSLEER. In DNA form, the CDR3 reads TGCGCCAGCAGCCAAGATCGCGATGGTGAGCAGTTCTTC. Residues: CASSQDRDGEQFF.

This clone was found a few times. The chain combines TRBV6-5 with TRBJ2-1, with TRBD2 as a possible D gene (6 bases). V dropped 5 bases and J dropped 8 bases, with 13 bases sitting between them. CDR3 length: 13 residues. The germline gives CDR1 MNHEY, CDR2 SVGAGI. The CDR3 reads CASSTHQRDEQFF. CDR3 in DNA: TGTGCCAGCAGTACTCATCAGCGGGATGAGCAGTTCTTC.

The chain is built from TRBV11-2 and TRBJ2-4, with D hard to call. With 3 bases removed from V and 1 base from J, the gap between germline ends came to 10 bases. The CDR3 length is 15 residues. Germline assignment: CDR1 SGHAT and CDR2 FQNNGV. CDR3 sequence (DNA): TGTGCCAGCAGCTTGGCCCCCGGGGCCAAAAACATTCAGTACTTC. It is translated as CASSLAPGAKNIQYF.

The genes are TRBV5-1 and TRBJ2-5, with 9 bases that match TRBD2. The germline V gene has CDR1 SGHRS and CDR2 YFSETQ. The ends lost 5 bases at V and 4 bases at J; junction bases unmatched: 9. CDR3 length equals 15 residues. Here the CDR3 DNA reads TGCGCCAGCAGTGAAGGCGGGGGGGCATCAGAGACCCAGTACTTC. This gives the protein CASSEGGGASETQYF.

The rearrangement joins TRBV5-4 to TRBJ1-2, with D perhaps TRBD1 (6 bases). The CDR3 sequence is 12 residues long. V gave up 4 bases and J gave up 5 bases, with 9 bases separating them. CDR1 is SGHNT and CDR2 is YYREEE in the germline V gene (reference sequence). The CDR3 protein is CASSARGYGYTF. CDR3 coding DNA: TGTGCCAGCAGCGCAAGGGGGTATGGCTACACCTTC.

The chain employs TRBV7-9 and TRBJ1-2; D remains unclear. The CDR3 runs to 16 residues. V lost 0 bases, J lost 2 bases, and 13 bases lay in between. The germline gives CDR1 SEHNR, CDR2 FQNEAQ (reference sequence). The CDR3 DNA reads as TGTGCCAGCAGCTTAGCGGGAGGACCGGGGAACTATGGCTACACCTTC. It codes for CASSLAGGPGNYGYTF.

The chain joins TRBV27 to TRBJ1-3; D ambiguous. The V gene lost 3 bases and the J gene lost 0 bases, with 15 bases spanning the gap. Germline CDR1 and CDR2: MNHEY and SMNVEV (reference sequence). This CDR3 has 17 residues. CDR3 nucleotides: TGTGCCAGCAGTTTGGCCGCCCCAAGACTCTCTGGAAACACCATATATTTT. This encodes CASSLAAPRLSGNTIYF.

The chain is built from TRBV7-9 and TRBJ1-1; TRBD1 aligns across 8 bases. V gave up 5 bases and J gave up 3 bases; unmatched junction bases: 8. The CDR3 sequence is 15 residues long. Germline CDR1 and CDR2: SEHNR and FQNEAQ (reference sequence). In DNA form, the CDR3 reads TGTGCCAGCAGCCCTGGACAGGGTCTGGACACTGAAGCTTTCTTT. Translated: CASSPGQGLDTEAFF.